Given below is one TCR beta chain in context. The antigen is undetermined. This entry comes from a study of CD8 T cells in ankylosing spondylitis. Regarding the study as a whole: A number of the motif variants had already been described in reactive arthritis synovial fluid and blood. One TCR beta motif, made up of roughly eight highly homologous variants, appeared characteristic of ankylosing spondylitis blood.

Preparation of TCR beta libraries was done by quantitative 5'-RACE with molecular barcodes. TCRdb re-derived calls from the 5' RACE reads in MiXCR, one entry per CDR3 protein. Counted here are roughly 140,000 distinct CDR3 sequences, more than 40% occurring once; the ten biggest clones make up about 16%. The sequenced material came from synovial fluid, either unsorted or a sorted T cell fraction (not recorded which). This sequence was found in a male donor with ankylosing spondylitis.

The CDR3 DNA reads TGCGCCAGCAGCCAAGATCACCGGAGCGGCACTGAAGCTTTCTTT. It translates to CASSQDHRSGTEAFF. The chain is built from TRBV4-3 and TRBJ1-1; D is unresolved. Germline V CDR1 and CDR2: LGHNA, YSLEER. V lost 0 bases and J 4 bases, leaving 12 bases between the germline ends. This CDR3 region has 15 residues.